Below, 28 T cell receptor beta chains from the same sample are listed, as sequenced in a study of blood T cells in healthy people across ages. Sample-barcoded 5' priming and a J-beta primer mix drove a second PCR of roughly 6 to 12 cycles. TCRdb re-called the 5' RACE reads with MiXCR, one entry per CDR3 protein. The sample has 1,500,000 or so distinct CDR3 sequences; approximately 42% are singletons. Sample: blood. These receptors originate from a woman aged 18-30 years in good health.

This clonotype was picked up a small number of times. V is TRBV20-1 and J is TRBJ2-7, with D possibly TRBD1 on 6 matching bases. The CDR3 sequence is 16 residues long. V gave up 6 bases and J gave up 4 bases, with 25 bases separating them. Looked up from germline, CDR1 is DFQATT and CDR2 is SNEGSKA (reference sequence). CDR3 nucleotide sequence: TGCAGTGCCCAGGATCTACGGGACACAATTTTTTACGAGCAGTACTTC. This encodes CSAQDLRDTIFYEQYF.

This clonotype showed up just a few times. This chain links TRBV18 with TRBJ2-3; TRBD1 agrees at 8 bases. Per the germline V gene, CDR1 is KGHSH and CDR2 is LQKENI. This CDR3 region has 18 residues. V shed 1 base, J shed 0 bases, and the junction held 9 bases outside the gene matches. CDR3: CASSPLPWTGLSTDTQYF. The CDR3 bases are TGTGCCAGCTCACCACTTCCCTGGACAGGGCTGAGCACAGATACGCAGTATTTT.

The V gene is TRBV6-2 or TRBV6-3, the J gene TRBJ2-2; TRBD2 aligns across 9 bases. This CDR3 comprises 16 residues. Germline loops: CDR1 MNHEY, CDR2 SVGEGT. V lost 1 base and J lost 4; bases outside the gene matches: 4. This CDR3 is CASSYWLAGFTGELFF. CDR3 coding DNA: TGTGCCAGCAGTTACTGGCTAGCGGGGTTCACCGGGGAGCTGTTTTTT.

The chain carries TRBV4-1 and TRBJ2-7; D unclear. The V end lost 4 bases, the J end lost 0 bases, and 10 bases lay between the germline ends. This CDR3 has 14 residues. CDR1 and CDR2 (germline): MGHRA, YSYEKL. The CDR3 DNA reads TGCGCCAGCAGCCGTAGCAGTGACTCCTACGAGCAGTACTTC. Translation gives CASSRSSDSYEQYF.

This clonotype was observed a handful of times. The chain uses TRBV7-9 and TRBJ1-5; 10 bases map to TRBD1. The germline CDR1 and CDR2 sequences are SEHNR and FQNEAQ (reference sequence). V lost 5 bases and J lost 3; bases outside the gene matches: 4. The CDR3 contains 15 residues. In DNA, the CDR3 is TGTGCCAGCAGCACCGGGACAGGGGACAATCAGCCCCAGCATTTT. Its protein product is CASSTGTGDNQPQHF.

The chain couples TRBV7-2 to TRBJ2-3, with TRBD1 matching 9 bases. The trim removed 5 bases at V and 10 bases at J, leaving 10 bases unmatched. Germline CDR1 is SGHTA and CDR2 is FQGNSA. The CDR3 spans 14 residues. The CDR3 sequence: CASSAGQGARAQYF. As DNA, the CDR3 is TGTGCCAGCAGCGCGGGACAGGGCGCCCGGGCGCAGTATTTT.

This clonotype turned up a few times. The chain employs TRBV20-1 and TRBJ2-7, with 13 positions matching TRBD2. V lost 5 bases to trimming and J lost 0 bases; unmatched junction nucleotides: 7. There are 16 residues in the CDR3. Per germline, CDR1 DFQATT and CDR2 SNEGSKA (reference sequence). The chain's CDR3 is CSALGLAGFSSYEQYF. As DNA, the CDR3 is TGCAGTGCTCTGGGACTAGCGGGGTTCAGCTCCTACGAGCAGTACTTC.

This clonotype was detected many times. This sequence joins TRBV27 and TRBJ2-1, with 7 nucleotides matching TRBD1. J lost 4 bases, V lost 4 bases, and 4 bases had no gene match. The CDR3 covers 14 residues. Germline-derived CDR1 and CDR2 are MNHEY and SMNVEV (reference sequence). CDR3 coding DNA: TGTGCCAGCAGTTATAGGGGGCGGTACAATGAGCAGTTCTTC. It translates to CASSYRGRYNEQFF.

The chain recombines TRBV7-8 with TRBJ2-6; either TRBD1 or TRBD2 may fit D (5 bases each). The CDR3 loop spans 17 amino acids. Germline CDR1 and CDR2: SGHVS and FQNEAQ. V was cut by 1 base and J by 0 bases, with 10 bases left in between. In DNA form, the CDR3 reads TGTGCCAGCAGCTTAGTCGGGACCTCCTCTGGGGCCAACGTCCTGACTTTC. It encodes CASSLVGTSSGANVLTF.

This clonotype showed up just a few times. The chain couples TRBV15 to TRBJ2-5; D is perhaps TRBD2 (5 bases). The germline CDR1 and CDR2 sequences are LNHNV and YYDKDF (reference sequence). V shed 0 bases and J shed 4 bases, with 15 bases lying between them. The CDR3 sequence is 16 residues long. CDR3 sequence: CATSRDMLGGSETQYF. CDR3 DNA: TGTGCCACCAGCAGAGATATGCTAGGAGGTTCAGAGACCCAGTACTTC.

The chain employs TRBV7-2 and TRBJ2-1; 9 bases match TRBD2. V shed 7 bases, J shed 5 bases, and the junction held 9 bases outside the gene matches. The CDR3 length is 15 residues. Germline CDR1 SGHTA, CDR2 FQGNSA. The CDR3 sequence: CASTKLREGHNEQFF. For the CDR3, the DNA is TGTGCCAGCACCAAGCTGCGGGAGGGCCACAATGAGCAGTTCTTC.

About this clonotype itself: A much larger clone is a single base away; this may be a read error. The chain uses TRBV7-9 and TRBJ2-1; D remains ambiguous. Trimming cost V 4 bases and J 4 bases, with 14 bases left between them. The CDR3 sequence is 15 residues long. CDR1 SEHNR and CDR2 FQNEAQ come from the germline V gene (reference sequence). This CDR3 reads CASSWVGRPYNEQFF. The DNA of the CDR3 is TGTGCCAGCAGCTGGGTGGGCAGACCTTACAATGAGCAGTTCTTC.

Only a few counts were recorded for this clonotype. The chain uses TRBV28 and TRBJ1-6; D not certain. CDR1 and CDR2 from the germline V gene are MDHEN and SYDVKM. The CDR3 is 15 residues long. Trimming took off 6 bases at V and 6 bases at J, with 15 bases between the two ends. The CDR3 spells CASSLSAGRNSPLHF. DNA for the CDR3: TGTGCCAGCAGCCTTTCTGCAGGTCGTAATTCACCCCTCCACTTT.

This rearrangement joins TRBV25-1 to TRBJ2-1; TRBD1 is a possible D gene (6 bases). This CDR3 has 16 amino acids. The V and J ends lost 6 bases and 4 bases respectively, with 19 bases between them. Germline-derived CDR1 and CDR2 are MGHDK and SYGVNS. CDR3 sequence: CASSDNRDLRYNEQFF. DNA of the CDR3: TGTGCCAGCAGCGACAACAGGGACCTTAGATACAATGAGCAGTTCTTC.

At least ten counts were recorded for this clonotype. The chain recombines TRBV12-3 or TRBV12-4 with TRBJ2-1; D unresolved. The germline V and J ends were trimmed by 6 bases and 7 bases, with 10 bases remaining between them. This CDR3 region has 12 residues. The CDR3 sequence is CASSFGGNEQFF. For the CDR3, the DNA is TGTGCCAGCAGCTTTGGCGGTAATGAGCAGTTCTTC.

The CDR3 region is CSVMGTGSSHEQFF. The CDR3, as DNA: TGCAGCGTAATGGGGACAGGGTCTTCGCATGAGCAGTTCTTC. V gene TRBV29-1 combines with J gene TRBJ2-1; TRBD1 agrees at 9 bases. J lost 8 bases, V lost 6 bases, and 11 bases had no gene match. Germline V gene data show CDR1 as SQVTM and CDR2 as ANQGSEA. The CDR3 is made up of 14 amino acids.

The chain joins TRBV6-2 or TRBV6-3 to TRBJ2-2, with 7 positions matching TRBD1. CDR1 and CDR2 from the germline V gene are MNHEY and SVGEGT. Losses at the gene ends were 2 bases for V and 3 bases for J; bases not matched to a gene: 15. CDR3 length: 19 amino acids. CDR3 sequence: CASSYSPRDRVRDTGELFF. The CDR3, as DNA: TGTGCCAGCAGTTACAGCCCACGAGACAGGGTTCGTGACACCGGGGAGCTGTTTTTT.

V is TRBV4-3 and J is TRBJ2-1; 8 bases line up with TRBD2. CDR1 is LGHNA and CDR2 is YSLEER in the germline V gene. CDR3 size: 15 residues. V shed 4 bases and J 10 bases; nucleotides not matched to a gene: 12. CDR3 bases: TGCGCCAGCAGCCCTCGAACGGGGGGGCCGTTGGAGCAGTTCTTC. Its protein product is CASSPRTGGPLEQFF.

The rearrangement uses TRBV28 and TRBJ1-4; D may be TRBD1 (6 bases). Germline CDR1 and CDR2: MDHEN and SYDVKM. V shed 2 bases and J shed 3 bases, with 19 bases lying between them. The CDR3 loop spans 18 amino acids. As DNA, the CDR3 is TGTGCCAGCAGTTTAAGAACGAATTCAGGGGCCCCTAATGAAAAACTGTTTTTT. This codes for CASSLRTNSGAPNEKLFF. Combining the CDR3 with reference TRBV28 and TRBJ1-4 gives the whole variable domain DVKVTQSSRYLVKRTGEKVFLECVQDMDHENMFWYRQDPGLGLRLIYFSYDVKMKEKGDIPEGYSVSREKKERFSLILESASTNQTSMYLCASSLRTNSGAPNEKLFFGSGTQLSVL.

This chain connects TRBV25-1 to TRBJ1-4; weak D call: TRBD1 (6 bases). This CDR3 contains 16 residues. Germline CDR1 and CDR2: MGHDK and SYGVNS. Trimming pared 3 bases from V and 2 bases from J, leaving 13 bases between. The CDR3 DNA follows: TGTGCCAGCAGTGAGGCAGGGAGGGGGACTAATGAAAAACTGTTTTTT. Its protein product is CASSEAGRGTNEKLFF.

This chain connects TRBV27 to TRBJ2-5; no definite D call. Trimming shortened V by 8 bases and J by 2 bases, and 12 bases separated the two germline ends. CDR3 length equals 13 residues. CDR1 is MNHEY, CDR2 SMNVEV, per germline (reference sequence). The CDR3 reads CASRRRRQETQYF. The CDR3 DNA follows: TGTGCCAGCCGACGCAGACGGCAAGAGACCCAGTACTTC.

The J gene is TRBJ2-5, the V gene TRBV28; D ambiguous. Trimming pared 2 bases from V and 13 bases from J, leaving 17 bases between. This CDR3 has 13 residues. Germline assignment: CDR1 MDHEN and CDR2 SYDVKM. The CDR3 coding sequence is TGTGCCAGCAGTTTAGGTCAGTTGGCCTTGCGGTACTTC. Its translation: CASSLGQLALRYF.

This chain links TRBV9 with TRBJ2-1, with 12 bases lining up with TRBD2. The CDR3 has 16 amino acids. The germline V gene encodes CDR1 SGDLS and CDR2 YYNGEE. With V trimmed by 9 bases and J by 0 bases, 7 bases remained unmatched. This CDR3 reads CATAPLAGGSYNEQFF. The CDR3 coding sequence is TGTGCCACAGCTCCACTAGCGGGAGGCTCCTACAATGAGCAGTTCTTC.

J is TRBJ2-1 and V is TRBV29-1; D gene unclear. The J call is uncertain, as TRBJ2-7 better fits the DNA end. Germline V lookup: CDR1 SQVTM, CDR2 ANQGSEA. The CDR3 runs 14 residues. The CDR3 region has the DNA TGCAGCGTTGAGTCTCTAAGCTCCTACAATGAGCAGTACTTC. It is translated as CSVESLSSYNEQYF.

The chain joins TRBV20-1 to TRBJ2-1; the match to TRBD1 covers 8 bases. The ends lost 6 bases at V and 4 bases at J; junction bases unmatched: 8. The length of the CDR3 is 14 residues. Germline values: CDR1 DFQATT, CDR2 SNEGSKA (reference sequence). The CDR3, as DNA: TGCAGTGCCCAATCGCAGGGGGCTTACAATGAGCAGTTCTTC. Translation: CSAQSQGAYNEQFF.

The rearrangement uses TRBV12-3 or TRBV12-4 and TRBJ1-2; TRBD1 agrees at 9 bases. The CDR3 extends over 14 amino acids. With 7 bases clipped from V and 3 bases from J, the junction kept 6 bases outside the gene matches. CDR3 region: CASKTQGAHYGYTF. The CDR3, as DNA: TGTGCCAGCAAGACACAGGGGGCGCACTATGGCTACACCTTC.

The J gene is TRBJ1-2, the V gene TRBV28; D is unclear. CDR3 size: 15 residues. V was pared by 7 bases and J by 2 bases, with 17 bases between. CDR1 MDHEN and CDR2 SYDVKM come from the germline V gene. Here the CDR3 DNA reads TGTGCCAGCAACCCCGGCAGACCCTTAAACTATGGCTACACCTTC. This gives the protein CASNPGRPLNYGYTF.

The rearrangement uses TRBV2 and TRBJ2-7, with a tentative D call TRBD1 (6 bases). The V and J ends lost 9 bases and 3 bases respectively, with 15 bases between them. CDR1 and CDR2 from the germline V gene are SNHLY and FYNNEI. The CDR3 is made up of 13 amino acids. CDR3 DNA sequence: TGTGCCAGTTTCCGGGACACCAACTACGAGCAGTACTTC. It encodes CASFRDTNYEQYF.